This is a list of T cell receptor beta chains from one sample in a study of cytomegalovirus exposure and HLA in healthy donors. TCRdb's copy holds only in-frame clones and misses some; the assay was immunoSEQ multiplex PCR. The sample comprises some 130,000 clones, approximately 84% of which are singletons, and roughly 29% rests with the top ten. Sequenced material: PBMCs. Every receptor here comes from a man between 25 and 39 years old in good health and CMV-seropositive. Both conserved end residues are part of each CDR3. Fields, in order: V gene, D gene, J gene, clone size, CDR3 DNA, CDR3 protein. D genes are given only for firm matches. Clone size is stated in some rows and not others, as once, few, many or a class when expanded.

TRBV29-1	.	TRBJ2-5	.	TGCAGCGCCCTGACAGGGACTCAAGAGACCCAGTACTTC	CSALTGTQETQYF
TRBV10-1	TRBD1	TRBJ2-3	.	TGCGCCAGCAACTCCGGGACAGAGCCAGATACGCAGTATTTT	CASNSGTEPDTQYF
TRBV7-9	.	TRBJ2-7	.	TGTGCCAGCAGCTCCAGCGGATCCTACGAGCAGTACTTC	CASSSSGSYEQYF
TRBV19	TRBD2	TRBJ2-1	.	TGTGCCAGTAGAACCAGCGGGGGGGCGGGTGAGCAGTTCTTC	CASRTSGGAGEQFF
TRBV7-2	.	TRBJ2-7	.	TGTGCCAGCAGCTTAGTCGCTGGCTCATACTCCTACGAGCAGTACTTC	CASSLVAGSYSYEQYF
TRBV29-1	TRBD2	TRBJ2-2	.	TGCAGCACCGGGCCCCGGGGGGCCGGGGAGCTGTTTTTT	CSTGPRGAGELFF
TRBV9	TRBD1	TRBJ2-7	.	TGTGCCAGCAGCGCCCGACAGGGGGCAGGCGAGCAGTACTTC	CASSARQGAGEQYF
TRBV9	TRBD2	TRBJ2-1	.	TGTGCCAGCAGCCCCTCCCCGGGACTAGCCCATGGGGAGCAGTTCTTC	CASSPSPGLAHGEQFF
TRBV5-1	TRBD2	TRBJ2-5	.	TGCGCCAGCAGCTTGGGGGGGGGTTCAGAGACCCAGTACTTC	CASSLGGGSETQYF
TRBV19	TRBD1	TRBJ1-2	once	TGTGCCAGTAGTATAGAGCCGGGGACAGGAGCCTCGGGGACCTTC	CASSIEPGTGASGTF